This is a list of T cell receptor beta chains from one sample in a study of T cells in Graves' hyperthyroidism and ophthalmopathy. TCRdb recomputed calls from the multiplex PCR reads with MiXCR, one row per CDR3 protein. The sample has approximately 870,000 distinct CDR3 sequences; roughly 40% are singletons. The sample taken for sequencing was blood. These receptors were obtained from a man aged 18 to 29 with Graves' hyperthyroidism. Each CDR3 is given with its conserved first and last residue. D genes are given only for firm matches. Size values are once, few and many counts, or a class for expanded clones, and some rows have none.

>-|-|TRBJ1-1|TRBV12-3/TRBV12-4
TGTGCCACCTCAAGCGGCTGGGAGACTGAAGCTTTCTTT
CATSSGWETEAFF
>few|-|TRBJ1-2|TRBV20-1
TGCAGTGCAGGGGGGGGCGACGCGACTAACTATGGCTACACCTTC
CSAGGGDATNYGYTF
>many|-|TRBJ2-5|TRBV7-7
TGTGCTAGCAGCTTAGGGTGGGGCAAGGAGACCCAGTACTTC
CASSLGWGKETQYF
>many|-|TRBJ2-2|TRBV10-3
TGTGCCATCGGGGGGCCCTTGCGGGAGCTGTTTTTT
CAIGGPLRELFF
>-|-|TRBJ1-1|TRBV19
TGTGCCAGTAGTCCTCCCCTGACAGTGAACACTGAAGCTTTCTTT
CASSPPLTVNTEAFF
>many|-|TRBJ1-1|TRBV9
TGTGCCAGCAGCCCCCGGACAGAGAACACTGAAGCTTTCTTT
CASSPRTENTEAFF
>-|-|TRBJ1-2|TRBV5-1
TGCGCCAGCAGCCAAGAACCGGCTCTATACTATGGCTACACCTTC
CASSQEPALYYGYTF
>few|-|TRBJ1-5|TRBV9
TGTGCCAGCAGCGTAGAGGGGTCAGGCAATCAGCCCCAGCATTTT
CASSVEGSGNQPQHF
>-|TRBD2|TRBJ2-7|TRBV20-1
TGCAGTGCTAGAGTGACTAGCGGGAAATTATACGAGCAGTACTTC
CSARVTSGKLYEQYF
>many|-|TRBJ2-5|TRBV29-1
TGCAGCGTTGAGACGGAAGAGACCCAGTACTTC
CSVETEETQYF
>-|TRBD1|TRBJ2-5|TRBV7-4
TGTGCCAGCAGCCTTAATAAGCGGACAGGGGCGAAAGAGACCCAGTACTTC
CASSLNKRTGAKETQYF
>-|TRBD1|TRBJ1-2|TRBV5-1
TGCGCCAGCAGCTTCACGACAGGGCCTAGGGGTTCTGGCTACACCTTC
CASSFTTGPRGSGYTF
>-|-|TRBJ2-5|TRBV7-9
TGTGCCAGCAGCTTAGTAGTGATTAGCGAAGAGACCCAGTACTTC
CASSLVVISEETQYF
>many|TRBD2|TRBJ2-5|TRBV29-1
TGCAGCGTTGAGGGAACCCGGCGGGAGCAGGAGACCCAGTACTTC
CSVEGTRREQETQYF
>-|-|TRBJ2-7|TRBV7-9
TGTGCCAGCAGCGGGATGCGAATCCACGAGCAGTACTTC
CASSGMRIHEQYF
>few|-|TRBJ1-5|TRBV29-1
TGCAGCGTTGAACTTATATCTTCAGGAGTTGAGGGGGGATCGAATCGTGGCAATCAGCCCCAGCATTTT
CSVELISSGVEGGSNRGNQPQHF
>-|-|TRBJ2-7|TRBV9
TGTGCCAGCAGCTCGCTCCAGACGACAGCGACCTACGAGCAGTACTTC
CASSSLQTTATYEQYF
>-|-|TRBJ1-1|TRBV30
TGTGCCTGGATGGTACAGGGGAACACTGAAGCTTTCTTT
CAWMVQGNTEAFF
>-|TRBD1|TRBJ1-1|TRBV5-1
TGCGCCAGCATCGGACAGGTTTTT
CASIGQVF
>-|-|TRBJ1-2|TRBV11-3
TGTGCCAGCAGCCAGTACAGGAACTATGGCTACACCTTC
CASSQYRNYGYTF
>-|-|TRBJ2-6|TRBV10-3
TGCACCATCAGTGAGCCCCAGGGAGCGGCTGGGGCCAACGTCCTGACTTTC
CTISEPQGAAGANVLTF
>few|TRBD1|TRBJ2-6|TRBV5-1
TGCGCCAGCAGCTTGGAAGGGACAGGACTCTCTGGGGCCAACGTCCTGACTTTC
CASSLEGTGLSGANVLTF
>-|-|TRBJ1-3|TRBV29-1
TGCAGCGGGGCCACAGGGAACGAAAACACCATATATTTT
CSGATGNENTIYF
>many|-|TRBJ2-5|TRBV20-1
TGCAGTGCTAGGCTCCTCCCCAGGACGGAGACCCAGTACTTC
CSARLLPRTETQYF
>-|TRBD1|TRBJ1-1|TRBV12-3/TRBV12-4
TGTGCCAGCAAACCCACAGGGGCATTGACTGAAGCTTTCTTT
CASKPTGALTEAFF
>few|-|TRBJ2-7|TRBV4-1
TGCGCCACCTCAAGTGGGGGCAACGAGCAGTACTTC
CATSSGGNEQYF
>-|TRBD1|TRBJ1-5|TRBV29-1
TGCAGCGTTGAATACAGGGGGCTAGGTCAAGAGACCCAGCATTTT
CSVEYRGLGQETQHF
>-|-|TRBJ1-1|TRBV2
TGTGCCAGCAGCCCGCTCGGGGTCATCAAAGCTTTCTTT
CASSPLGVIKAFF
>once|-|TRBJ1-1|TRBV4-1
TGCGCCAGCAGCCAAGAGGCCAGGGTGGACTCCCGTGAAGCTTTCTTT
CASSQEARVDSREAFF